These 25 T cell receptor beta chains share one sample of origin, sequenced in a study of identical twins. TCRdb re-derived calls from the 5' RACE reads in MiXCR, one entry per CDR3 protein. In the table there are around 240,000 distinct CDR3 sequences, approximately 10% of which are singletons. The sequencing input was memory T cells sorted from blood. The receptors were sampled from a man aged 50 to 60 in good health.

The chain has TRBV7-2 and TRBJ1-5, with D possibly TRBD1 on 5 matching bases. Per germline, CDR1 SGHTA and CDR2 FQGNSA. V was cut by 1 base and J by 6 bases, with 10 bases left in between. The CDR3 loop spans 14 amino acids. The CDR3 DNA reads as TGTGCCAGCAGCTTAGGGGGGATTAGTCAGCCCCAGCATTTT. Amino acids: CASSLGGISQPQHF.

This clonotype was detected only a few times. The rearrangement links TRBV10-3 to TRBJ2-7, with a tentative D call TRBD1 (5 bases). This CDR3 has 16 residues. V was shortened by 3 bases and J by 0 bases, with 15 bases between the two germline ends. Germline V CDR1 and CDR2: ENHRY, SYGVKD. The CDR3 nucleotides are TGTGCCATCAGTGACTCGATGGGGCGCCTCTCCTACGAGCAGTACTTC. This sequence encodes CAISDSMGRLSYEQYF.

The CDR3 DNA is TGTGCCAGCACGCAATCCGGGACAGGGGGCAGCCTCCGGTATGGCTACACCTTC. It encodes CASTQSGTGGSLRYGYTF. J is TRBJ1-2 and V is TRBV6-2 or TRBV6-3; TRBD1 aligns across 12 bases. CDR1 and CDR2 from the germline V gene are MNHEY and SVGEGT. The CDR3 has 18 residues. Trimming removed 7 bases from V and 5 bases from J; junction bases left unmatched: 17.

This clonotype was seen many times. This sequence joins TRBV2 and TRBJ2-3; perhaps TRBD2 as D (5 bases). The V and J ends lost 2 bases and 8 bases respectively, with 17 bases between them. This CDR3 comprises 15 residues. In germline, CDR1 is SNHLY, CDR2 FYNNEI. CDR3 sequence reads: CASSESGGPTGTQYF. Here the CDR3 DNA reads TGTGCCAGCAGTGAATCGGGCGGGCCAACGGGTACGCAGTATTTT.

This clonotype was detected many times. The rearrangement uses TRBV2 and TRBJ1-1, with D unresolved. The germline gives CDR1 SNHLY, CDR2 FYNNEI. Trimming removed 3 bases at V and 2 bases at J, with 13 bases between. The length of the CDR3 is 15 residues. The CDR3 protein is CASSDLGVGNTEAFF. The CDR3 coding sequence is TGTGCCAGCAGTGACCTCGGGGTTGGCAACACTGAAGCTTTCTTT. Using reference TRBV2 and TRBJ1-1 for the parts outside the CDR3, the full variable domain is EPEVTQTPSHQVTQMGQEVILRCVPISNHLYFYWYRQILGQKVEFLVSFYNNEISEKSEIFDDQFSVERPDGSNFTLKIRSTKLEDSAMYFCASSDLGVGNTEAFFGQGTRLTVV.

This clonotype was seen only a few times. V gene TRBV4-3 combines with J gene TRBJ2-5; no reliable D call. The CDR3 spans 13 residues. Trimming pared 3 bases from V and 3 bases from J, leaving 8 bases between. Germline V gene lookup returns CDR1 LGHNA and CDR2 YSLEER. CDR3 nucleotide sequence: TGCGCCAGCAGCCACGAGCATAAAGAGACCCAGTACTTC. Protein: CASSHEHKETQYF.

Ten or more counts support this clonotype. The chain couples TRBV2 to TRBJ2-3, with no clear D. Germline assignment: CDR1 SNHLY and CDR2 FYNNEI. V was cut by 4 bases and J by 2 bases, with 10 bases left in between. CDR3 size: 14 residues. The CDR3 DNA reads TGTGCCAGCAGTGTTCGAGGAGACACAGATACGCAGTATTTT. Translation gives CASSVRGDTDTQYF.

This clonotype has only a few counts. For the CDR3, the DNA is TGTGCCAGCAGCGGTGGGGGGCAGGGGGCCTACGAGCAGTACTTC. Its protein is CASSGGGQGAYEQYF. The chain employs TRBV9 and TRBJ2-7, with D tentatively TRBD1 (7 bases). CDR3 length equals 15 residues. CDR1 is SGDLS, CDR2 YYNGEE, per germline. V lost 3 bases and J 2 bases, leaving 15 bases between the germline ends.

This clonotype was counted many times. This rearrangement joins TRBV29-1 to TRBJ2-1; 8 nucleotides agree with TRBD2. CDR1 and CDR2 (germline): SQVTM, ANQGSEA. The CDR3 has 14 amino acids. J gave up 8 bases and V 1 base, and 7 bases lay outside the gene matches. CDR3 coding DNA: TGCAGCGTTGAAGGGATAGCGGGACTGGATGAGCAGTTCTTC. Translation: CSVEGIAGLDEQFF.

V usage is TRBV18 and J usage is TRBJ2-1, with unresolved D. This CDR3 contains 13 residues. CDR1 and CDR2 (germline): KGHSH, LQKENI. Trimming shortened V by 2 bases and J by 7 bases, and 9 bases separated the two germline ends. The CDR3 protein is CASSPTRGNEQFF. For the CDR3, the DNA is TGTGCCAGCTCACCAACCCGAGGTAATGAGCAGTTCTTC.

As for this clonotype: This sequence may be a read error, since a much larger clone differs from it by one base. This chain uses TRBV24-1 with TRBJ2-2; D ambiguous. Looked up from germline, CDR1 is KGHDR and CDR2 is SFDVKD. The CDR3 covers 15 residues. V lost 4 bases and J lost 5, with 13 bases in between. DNA for the CDR3: TGTGCCACCAGTGACCCTCCTACTTCGACCGGGGAGCTGTTTTTT. This codes for CATSDPPTSTGELFF.

This clonotype came up a few times. The V and J genes are TRBV28 and TRBJ1-2, with 11 nucleotides matching TRBD1. CDR3 size: 15 residues. V dropped 5 bases and J dropped 2; count of bases not matched to a gene: 4. Per germline, CDR1 MDHEN and CDR2 SYDVKM. In nucleotides, the CDR3 is TGTGCCAGCAGTCATGGGACAGGGGGAAACTATGGCTACACCTTC. Protein: CASSHGTGGNYGYTF.

This clonotype occurred a few times. The chain uses TRBV4-1 and TRBJ2-5, with 7 positions matching TRBD2. Looked up from germline, CDR1 is MGHRA and CDR2 is YSYEKL. The CDR3 sequence is 13 residues long. J lost 5 bases, V lost 8 bases, and 8 bases had no gene match. CDR3 region: CASGPFGRETQYF. The DNA for the CDR3 is TGCGCCAGCGGGCCTTTCGGGAGGGAGACCCAGTACTTC.

This chain links TRBV7-6 with TRBJ2-3, with D perhaps TRBD1 or TRBD2 (5 bases each). CDR3 length: 15 amino acids. Germline-derived CDR1 and CDR2 are SGHVS and FNYEAQ. Trimming shortened V by 3 bases and J by 1 base, and 11 bases separated the two germline ends. The CDR3 nucleotides are TGTGCCAGCAGCTTGAGTGGGGGTCGCACAGATACGCAGTATTTT. Amino acids: CASSLSGGRTDTQYF.

The chain has TRBV28 and TRBJ2-1; possibly TRBD1 for D (5 bases). Deletions cut 2 bases from V and 1 base from J, with 9 bases between. CDR3 length equals 15 residues. The germline CDR1 and CDR2 sequences are MDHEN and SYDVKM. The CDR3 reads CASSLGAQSYNEQFF. The CDR3 DNA follows: TGTGCCAGCAGTTTAGGGGCGCAGTCCTACAATGAGCAGTTCTTC.

This clonotype was detected a few times. This chain joins TRBV5-1 and TRBJ1-1; D perhaps matches TRBD1 (5 bases). Trimming removed 0 bases from V and 7 bases from J, with 16 bases in between. CDR3 length equals 15 residues. The germline V gene has CDR1 SGHRS and CDR2 YFSETQ. CDR3 amino acids: CASSLGGARSFEAFF. The DNA of the CDR3 is TGCGCCAGCAGCTTGGGAGGGGCGCGGTCGTTTGAAGCTTTCTTT. The variable domain in full, completed from reference TRBV5-1 and TRBJ1-1, reads KAGVTQTPRYLIKTRGQQVTLSCSPISGHRSVSWYQQTPGQGLQFLFEYFSETQRNKGNFPGRFSGRQFSNSRSEMNVSTLELGDSALYLCASSLGGARSFEAFFGQGTRLTVV.

This clonotype has more than one count but fewer than ten. The V call is TRBV19, the J call TRBJ1-1; 9 bases agree with TRBD1. V was clipped by 4 bases and J by 3 bases; unmatched bases: 15. Per the germline V gene, CDR1 is LNHDA and CDR2 is SQIVND (reference sequence). The CDR3 has 18 amino acids. CDR3 protein: CASSTRPGQGDGDTEAFF. In DNA, the CDR3 is TGTGCCAGTAGTACCCGCCCGGGACAGGGAGATGGGGACACTGAAGCTTTCTTT.

This clonotype occurred many times. The chain uses TRBV29-1 and TRBJ2-1, with a tentative D call TRBD2 (5 bases). The germline V gene encodes CDR1 SQVTM and CDR2 ANQGSEA. There are 14 residues in the CDR3. V dropped 3 bases and J dropped 7 bases, with 16 bases sitting between them. CDR3 protein: CSVERRDRGNEQFF. Here the CDR3 DNA reads TGCAGCGTTGAGCGTCGTGATCGGGGTAATGAGCAGTTCTTC.

This clonotype was recorded many times. This chain joins TRBV28 and TRBJ1-5; no firm D call. Trimming left V 7 bases short and J 2 bases short, with 15 bases between. The CDR3 consists of 15 residues. The germline V gene encodes CDR1 MDHEN and CDR2 SYDVKM. CDR3 sequence reads: CASTPAEGGNQPQHF. In DNA form, the CDR3 reads TGTGCCAGCACCCCAGCCGAGGGTGGCAATCAGCCCCAGCATTTT.

V gene TRBV7-9 combines with J gene TRBJ1-4; no reliable D call. CDR1 and CDR2 from the germline V gene are SEHNR and FQNEAQ (reference sequence). The ends were cut back, 0 bases at V and 4 bases at J, with 6 bases in the middle. The CDR3 runs 14 residues. CDR3 sequence reads: CASSLAVDNEKLFF. CDR3 sequence (DNA): TGTGCCAGCAGCTTAGCGGTGGATAATGAAAAACTGTTTTTT.

This clonotype was counted only a few times. J is TRBJ2-6 and V is TRBV5-1; D is perhaps TRBD1 (6 bases). Per germline, CDR1 SGHRS and CDR2 YFSETQ. Deletions cut 4 bases from V and 3 bases from J, with 11 bases between. This CDR3 is built from 15 residues. CDR3 amino acids: CASSQGSGGANVLTF. The CDR3 DNA reads as TGCGCCAGCAGCCAGGGGTCCGGTGGGGCCAACGTCCTGACTTTC.

This clonotype was observed at least ten times. For the CDR3, the DNA is TGTGCCAGCAGCCAAGAATTGAGGACGGCGGGGGGTCAGCCCCAGCATTTT. Protein sequence: CASSQELRTAGGQPQHF. The rearrangement uses TRBV4-2 and TRBJ1-5; D may be TRBD1 (5 bases). V was trimmed by 0 bases and J by 6 bases, leaving 18 bases between them. Germline values: CDR1 LGHNA, CDR2 YNFKEQ. This CDR3 has 17 amino acids.

V is TRBV11-1 and J is TRBJ1-1, with unresolved D. The V end lost 8 bases, the J end lost 0 bases, and 13 bases lay between the germline ends. This CDR3 spans 14 amino acids. The V gene's germline CDR1 is SGHAT and CDR2 FQDESV (reference sequence). The CDR3 sequence: CASRWSVMNTEAFF. The CDR3 DNA is TGTGCCAGCCGATGGAGCGTTATGAACACTGAAGCTTTCTTT.

V is TRBV12-3 or TRBV12-4 and J is TRBJ1-1; D gene unclear. The CDR3 is 11 residues long. V was cut by 3 bases and J by 11 bases, with 10 bases left in between. The CDR3 nucleotides read TGTGCCAGCAGTTTTCACGGTGGGGCTTTCTTT. This gives the protein CASSFHGGAFF.

There are many counts of this clonotype. Likely a read error: the CDR3 ends without its conserved phenylalanine or tryptophan. This rearrangement joins TRBV15 to TRBJ1-1; tentative D call: TRBD1 (5 bases). The CDR3 sequence is 12 residues long. V shed 0 bases and J shed 11 bases, with 10 bases lying between them. Per germline, CDR1 LNHNV and CDR2 YYDKDF (reference sequence). The CDR3 coding sequence is TGTGCCACCAGCAGAGACGGGGACGGGGCTTTCCTT. Translating it yields CATSRDGDGAFL.